This TCR beta chain was captured in a study of blood T cell repertoires in COVID-19. Sequenced by immunoSEQ multiplex PCR; TCRdb stores in-frame clones only, minus some. The sample shows roughly 97,000 clones, approximately 87% of them seen only once. Per germline, CDR1 MGHRA and CDR2 YSYEKL. J was trimmed by 1 base and V by 0 bases; bases with no gene match: 11. This CDR3 is 19 amino acids long. Input material: peripheral blood. This sequence was found in a human donor in a cohort sampled during active COVID-19. The V gene is TRBV4-1, the J gene TRBJ2-3, with 9 bases matching TRBD2. CDR3 in DNA: TGCGCCAGCAGCCAAGATCCCCCTGCGGGAGGGCCGGGCACAGATACGCAGTATTTT. Translation gives CASSQDPPAGGPGTDTQYF.